These 7 T cell receptor beta chains were sequenced from one sample in a study of blood T cells in healthy people across ages. For the second PCR, which ran for roughly 7 to 11 cycles, a sample-barcoded 5' primer and a J-beta primer mix were used. TCRdb reprocessed the 5' RACE reads with MiXCR, giving one entry per CDR3 protein. The sample carries roughly 1,000,000 distinct CDR3 sequences, less than 25% recorded once. The same sample was also studied in work on T cells of mothers and their children.

Sequencing was carried out using blood. Receptors originate from a girl aged 2 to 9 in good health.

This clonotype has a handful of counts. V gene TRBV9 combines with J gene TRBJ2-5; D ambiguous. Germline values: CDR1 SGDLS, CDR2 YYNGEE. The CDR3 is 13 residues long. Trimming left V 0 bases short and J 7 bases short, with 10 bases between. The CDR3 sequence is CASSVVGKRTQYF. The CDR3 DNA follows: TGTGCCAGCAGCGTAGTTGGTAAACGGACCCAGTACTTC.

This clonotype has just a few counts. V usage is TRBV12-3 or TRBV12-4 and J usage is TRBJ1-2; no definite D call. V lost 7 bases, J lost 7 bases, and 16 bases lay in between. This CDR3 contains 13 residues. DNA for the CDR3: TGTGCCAGCAACCCTAGTACTCTTGGTGGCTACACCTTC. Residues: CASNPSTLGGYTF.

This clonotype was observed a few times. This sequence joins TRBV20-1 and TRBJ1-1; weak D call: TRBD1 (5 bases). Germline CDR1 and CDR2: DFQATT and SNEGSKA (reference sequence). This CDR3 region has 15 residues. With 0 bases removed from V and 0 bases from J, the gap between germline ends came to 11 bases. The CDR3 loop is CSAREGGIMNTEAFF. In DNA form, the CDR3 reads TGCAGTGCTAGAGAGGGGGGGATTATGAACACTGAAGCTTTCTTT.

This clonotype was observed a single time. V gene TRBV10-3 combines with J gene TRBJ2-2; 8 bases are a match to TRBD1. The V segment lost 2 bases and the J segment 2 bases; nucleotides outside the gene matches: 7. Germline CDR1 reads ENHRY; CDR2 reads SYGVKD. CDR3 length: 17 residues. The CDR3 loop reads CAISELQQGVNTGELFF. In nucleotides, the CDR3 is TGTGCCATCAGTGAGCTTCAACAGGGGGTAAACACCGGGGAGCTGTTTTTT.

This chain links TRBV2 with TRBJ2-1, with TRBD1 matching over 10 bases. Germline V gives CDR1 SNHLY, CDR2 FYNNEI. The V and J ends lost 6 bases and 4 bases, in that order; junction bases with no gene match: 9. The CDR3 covers 16 residues. CDR3 region: CASSAFGTGVYNEQFF. In DNA, the CDR3 is TGTGCCAGCAGCGCCTTTGGGACAGGGGTTTACAATGAGCAGTTCTTC.

The rearrangement links TRBV6-5 to TRBJ2-7, with 9 nucleotides matching TRBD1. The germline CDR1 and CDR2 sequences are MNHEY and SVGAGI. Trimming took 5 bases from V and 2 from J; bases not matched to a gene: 7. CDR3 length equals 15 residues. The DNA of the CDR3 is TGTGCCAGCAGTCTACTAAGACAGGGGGCCTACGAGCAGTACTTC. Translation: CASSLLRQGAYEQYF.

The chain uses TRBV7-8 and TRBJ2-5, with TRBD2 matching 8 bases. The CDR3 length is 15 residues. V dropped 4 bases and J dropped 5; count of bases not matched to a gene: 9. Germline V gene sequence: CDR1 SGHVS, CDR2 FQNEAQ. The CDR3 spells CASSSAGDLGETQYF. CDR3 in DNA: TGTGCCAGCAGCTCAGCGGGGGACCTGGGGGAGACCCAGTACTTC.